Below, 32 T cell receptor beta chains from the same sample are listed, as sequenced in a study of cytomegalovirus exposure and HLA in healthy donors. It was with 60 Vbeta and 13 Jbeta primers that the PCR ran. Clones were sequenced by immunoSEQ multiplex PCR, and TCRdb holds only the in-frame ones, with some missing. The sample contains 98,000 or so clones, roughly four fifths of which appear only once. Sequencing was performed on PBMCs. The receptors originated from a female donor in good health and CMV-seronegative.

J is TRBJ1-1 and V is TRBV9, with D uncertain. With 4 bases removed from V and 11 bases from J, the gap between germline ends came to 15 bases. The CDR3 is 12 amino acids. From germline, CDR1 is SGDLS and CDR2 YYNGEE. The chain's CDR3 is CASSPSAGMAFF. The CDR3 bases are TGTGCCAGCAGCCCCTCGGCGGGGATGGCTTTCTTT.

J is TRBJ2-7 and V is TRBV5-4; 8 bases line up with TRBD1. The CDR3 has 15 amino acids. V lost 4 bases to trimming and J lost 7 bases; unmatched junction nucleotides: 13. CDR1 is SGHNT and CDR2 is YYREEE in the germline V gene (reference sequence). CDR3 protein: CASSPGTGLRWEQYF. The CDR3 nucleotides are TGTGCCAGCAGCCCCGGGACAGGCCTGCGGTGGGAGCAGTACTTC.

The CDR3: CASSYRRNNYGYTF. DNA for the CDR3: TGTGCCAGCAGTTATCGGAGGAATAACTATGGCTACACCTTC. The chain has TRBV6-5 and TRBJ1-2; D call uncertain. The germline gives CDR1 MNHEY, CDR2 SVGAGI. Trimming cost V 3 bases and J 1 base, with 9 bases left between them. CDR3 length: 14 amino acids.

This chain joins TRBV5-6 and TRBJ1-4, with no clear D. This CDR3 has 14 amino acids. In germline, CDR1 is SGHDT, CDR2 YYEEEE. V lost 3 bases to trimming and J lost 4 bases, with 10 bases between them. CDR3 loop: CASSSGLSNEKLFF. The CDR3 DNA is TGTGCCAGCAGCTCCGGACTGAGTAATGAAAAACTGTTTTTT.

The chain couples TRBV6-5 to TRBJ2-7; D is unresolved. Germline loops: CDR1 MNHEY, CDR2 SVGAGI. The CDR3 runs 15 residues. Between the trimmed V and J ends, which lost 6 bases and 2 bases, there was a span of 17 bases. The CDR3 region has the DNA TGTGCCAGCAGAACCGCACAGTATTTTACCTACGAGCAGTACTTC. Its translation is CASRTAQYFTYEQYF.

V usage is TRBV7-9 and J usage is TRBJ1-3; D is perhaps TRBD1 (5 bases). Per the germline V gene, CDR1 is SEHNR and CDR2 is FQNEAQ (reference sequence). This CDR3 has 14 amino acids. Trimming cost V 2 bases and J 7 bases, with 12 bases left between them. CDR3 DNA: TGTGCCAGCAGCTTACCGACAGTCAGGAACACCATATATTTT. Translation: CASSLPTVRNTIYF.

About this clone: Sequence at one end of the junction differs from germline and may be a read error. This chain uses TRBV23-1 with TRBJ1-1, with 9 bases aligning to TRBD1. TRBV23-1 is treated as an ORF (open reading frame) with a function not yet certain. The CDR3 spans 17 residues. The CDR3 region is CASSQPKGLPGQGLAHF. The CDR3 nucleotides are TGCGCCAGCAGTCAACCCAAGGGGCTCCCGGGACAGGGATTGGCCCACTTT.

About this clone: Sequence at one end of the junction differs from germline and may be a read error. The chain carries TRBV7-9 and TRBJ2-7; 9 bases match TRBD1. Germline values: CDR1 SEHNR, CDR2 FQNEAQ (reference sequence). There are 16 residues in the CDR3. The CDR3 sequence: CSSSSYTGTGSYEQYF. The CDR3 bases are TGTTCCAGCAGCTCCTATACCGGGACAGGGAGTTACGAGCAGTACTTC.

The J gene is TRBJ2-2, the V gene TRBV28; the match to TRBD1 covers 8 bases. With 10 bases clipped from V and 7 bases from J, the junction kept 11 bases outside the gene matches. This CDR3 contains 14 residues. In germline, CDR1 is MDHEN, CDR2 SYDVKM. The chain's CDR3 is CATTWTGSGGELFF. The CDR3 DNA reads as TGTGCCACCACGTGGACAGGGTCTGGCGGGGAGCTGTTTTTT.

The chain recombines TRBV28 with TRBJ1-3; D is unclear. V shed 7 bases and J shed 0 bases, with 16 bases lying between them. The CDR3 is 16 residues long. Per the germline V gene, CDR1 is MDHEN and CDR2 is SYDVKM. Here the CDR3 DNA reads TGTGCCAGCACGAGTTTAAGCAGCGGCTCTGGAAACACCATATATTTT. Residues: CASTSLSSGSGNTIYF.

The CDR3 is CASSLASGYYNEQFF. As DNA, the CDR3 is TGTGCCAGCAGCTTGGCTAGCGGGTACTACAATGAGCAGTTCTTC. The chain is built from TRBV11-3 and TRBJ2-1, with TRBD2 matching 8 bases. CDR3 length: 15 amino acids. J lost 3 bases, V lost 3 bases, and 4 bases had no gene match. CDR1 is SGHNT, CDR2 YENEEA, per germline.

The rearrangement joins TRBV6-1 to TRBJ2-7; 7 bases agree with TRBD1. Germline CDR1 and CDR2: MNHNS and SASEGT. This CDR3 is 15 amino acids long. J gave up 1 base and V 4 bases, and 7 bases lay outside the gene matches. The CDR3 is CASSGTGPWSYEQYF. CDR3 DNA: TGTGCCAGCAGTGGGACAGGTCCATGGTCCTACGAGCAGTACTTC.

The V and J genes are TRBV5-5 and TRBJ1-2; TRBD1 matches 7 bases. The germline CDR1 and CDR2 sequences are SGHKS and YYEKEE (reference sequence). There are 13 residues in the CDR3. The V gene end was trimmed by 4 bases and the J gene end by 8 bases; junction bases not matched to a gene: 8. DNA for the CDR3: TGTGCCAGCAGCACCCTGACAGGGACGGGCTACACCTTC. Its protein product is CASSTLTGTGYTF.

The chain uses TRBV11-2 and TRBJ2-3; TRBD2 might be the D (6 bases). Trimming left V 5 bases short and J 4 bases short, with 19 bases between. Per germline, CDR1 SGHAT and CDR2 FQNNGV. CDR3 length: 16 amino acids. This CDR3 reads CASSPIWGGAADTQYF. Written as DNA, the CDR3 is TGTGCCAGCAGCCCAATATGGGGCGGGGCGGCAGATACGCAGTATTTT.

This sequence joins TRBV6-6 and TRBJ1-5; a possible D gene is TRBD1 (5 bases). This CDR3 region has 13 residues. Germline V gene data show CDR1 as MNHNY and CDR2 as SVGAGI (reference sequence). Trimming took 5 bases from V and 7 from J, leaving 12 bases between them. For the CDR3, the DNA is TGTGCCAGCAGTACAGGAAAGGGACAGCCCCAGCATTTT. Its translation: CASSTGKGQPQHF.

The chain links TRBV28 to TRBJ2-1; 7 nucleotides align to TRBD1. The CDR3 is made up of 16 amino acids. The junction had 14 bases not matched to a gene; V was cut back by 8 bases and J by 4 bases. Germline CDR1 is MDHEN and CDR2 is SYDVKM. The CDR3 region has the DNA TGTGCCAGCGCAGGTATAGGACAGGCAACGTACAATGAGCAGTTCTTC. This gives the protein CASAGIGQATYNEQFF.

V and J are TRBV7-9 and TRBJ2-7, with 10 positions matching TRBD2. The CDR3 has 16 amino acids. The trim removed 2 bases at V and 3 bases at J, leaving 7 bases unmatched. The germline gives CDR1 SEHNR, CDR2 FQNEAQ (reference sequence). The CDR3 sequence: CASSLWTSGVVYEQYF. The CDR3 DNA reads as TGTGCCAGCAGCTTATGGACTAGCGGAGTGGTCTACGAGCAGTACTTC.

The chain is built from TRBV7-9 and TRBJ1-1, with TRBD1 matching over 8 bases. Germline CDR1 SEHNR, CDR2 FQNEAQ (reference sequence). V was pared by 1 base and J by 4 bases, with 8 bases of the junction left unmatched. The CDR3 sequence is 16 residues long. As DNA, the CDR3 is TGTGCCAGCAGCTTAGGACAGGGGCCGTTTGGCACTGAAGCTTTCTTT. It yields the protein CASSLGQGPFGTEAFF.

The chain uses TRBV19 and TRBJ2-7; D is perhaps TRBD1 (5 bases). The germline CDR1 and CDR2 sequences are LNHDA and SQIVND (reference sequence). V was clipped by 3 bases and J by 6 bases, with 12 bases between them. There are 13 residues in the CDR3. The CDR3 region has the DNA TGTGCCAGTAGTATGGTGGCAGGGCCCGAGCAGTACTTC. Translation gives CASSMVAGPEQYF.

V and J are TRBV5-6 and TRBJ2-2, with 8 bases that match TRBD1. CDR1 is SGHDT, CDR2 YYEEEE, per germline. V lost 3 bases and J lost 1; bases outside the gene matches: 2. The length of the CDR3 is 15 residues. CDR3 nucleotide sequence: TGTGCCAGCAGCTGGGGGACAGGGAACACCGGGGAGCTGTTTTTT. Translation: CASSWGTGNTGELFF.

The chain links TRBV9 to TRBJ2-7; tentative D call: TRBD2 (6 bases). CDR1 is SGDLS and CDR2 is YYNGEE in the germline V gene. V was shortened by 4 bases and J by 6 bases, with 20 bases between the two germline ends. This CDR3 has 15 residues. The chain's CDR3 is CASSPRLGLGLEQYF. The CDR3 nucleotides are TGTGCCAGCAGCCCCCGCCTGGGACTGGGGCTCGAGCAGTACTTC.

The V gene is TRBV11-2, the J gene TRBJ1-1; 9 positions agree with TRBD1. J gave up 3 bases and V 5 bases, and 4 bases lay outside the gene matches. The CDR3 is 14 residues long. Germline V gene lookup returns CDR1 SGHAT and CDR2 FQNNGV. In DNA, the CDR3 is TGTGCCAGCAGCCAACAGGGGGCGGACACTGAAGCTTTCTTT. Its protein is CASSQQGADTEAFF.

V usage is TRBV27 and J usage is TRBJ1-5, with 7 nucleotides matching TRBD1. The germline V gene has CDR1 MNHEY and CDR2 SMNVEV (reference sequence). V lost 5 bases and J lost 2; bases outside the gene matches: 12. The CDR3 extends over 17 amino acids. As DNA, the CDR3 is TGTGCCAGCAGTCCGACGGCCGACAGGGTCGGCAATCAGCCCCAGCATTTT. Translating gives CASSPTADRVGNQPQHF.

The chain has TRBV18 and TRBJ1-5; D remains ambiguous. Per germline, CDR1 KGHSH and CDR2 LQKENI. CDR3 size: 14 residues. V lost 5 bases, J lost 3 bases, and 11 bases lay in between. The CDR3 bases are TGTGCCAGCTCAAATACAGAGACCAATCAGCCCCAGCATTTT. It yields the protein CASSNTETNQPQHF.

The rearrangement links TRBV19 to TRBJ1-2, with D perhaps TRBD1 (6 bases). Trimming removed 1 base at V and 4 bases at J, with 7 bases between. Germline lookup yields CDR1 LNHDA and CDR2 SQIVND (reference sequence). The CDR3 is 13 residues long. The CDR3 coding sequence is TGTGCCAGTAGTATAGGGGGGCTCTATGGCTACACCTTC. It is translated as CASSIGGLYGYTF. Full variable domain (rest looked up from reference TRBV19 and TRBJ1-2): DGGITQSPKYLFRKEGQNVTLSCEQNLNHDAMYWYRQDPGQGLRLIYYSQIVNDFQKGDIAEGYSVSREKKESFPLTVTSAQKNPTAFYLCASSIGGLYGYTFGSGTRLTVV.

This rearrangement joins TRBV11-2 to TRBJ2-7; TRBD1 matches 7 bases. CDR1 is SGHAT and CDR2 is FQNNGV in the germline V gene. The V and J ends lost 1 base and 6 bases, in that order; junction bases with no gene match: 9. The CDR3 length is 15 residues. CDR3 protein: CASSLVWQGVGEQYF. As DNA, the CDR3 is TGTGCCAGCAGCTTAGTATGGCAGGGGGTCGGCGAGCAGTACTTC.

The chain links TRBV7-3 to TRBJ2-2; D is unresolved. Deletions cut 5 bases from V and 3 bases from J, with 10 bases between. The germline gives CDR1 SGHTA, CDR2 FQGTGA. The CDR3 contains 14 residues. For the CDR3, the DNA is TGTGCCAGCAGCCCTAAACCATACACCGGGGAGCTGTTTTTT. It encodes CASSPKPYTGELFF.

The chain has TRBV6-4 and TRBJ1-4; 8 bases match TRBD1. The CDR3 has 13 amino acids. CDR1 and CDR2 from the germline V gene are MRHNA and SNTAGT. V trimming: 4 bases; J trimming: 12 bases; junction bases outside the gene matches: 7. The CDR3 reads CASSAEQGDELFF. The CDR3 bases are TGTGCCAGCAGTGCCGAACAGGGGGACGAACTGTTTTTT.

A single count supports this clone. The V gene is TRBV6-5, the J gene TRBJ1-2; D might be TRBD1 (6 bases). Trimming removed 7 bases from V and 6 bases from J, with 12 bases in between. Germline CDR1 and CDR2: MNHEY and SVGAGI. The CDR3 is made up of 12 amino acids. CDR3 bases: TGTGCCAGCAACGAGGACAGTAATGGCTACACCTTC. Protein product: CASNEDSNGYTF.

The chain recombines TRBV15 with TRBJ2-4; 8 bases align to TRBD1. The CDR3 spans 17 residues. V dropped 5 bases and J dropped 0; count of bases not matched to a gene: 9. In germline, CDR1 is LNHNV, CDR2 YYDKDF (reference sequence). Here the CDR3 DNA reads TGTGCCACCAGCGAAACCTCAGGGGGCATAGCCAAAAACATTCAGTACTTC. Translation: CATSETSGGIAKNIQYF.

J is TRBJ2-7 and V is TRBV28; D remains ambiguous. The V gene lost 3 bases and the J gene lost 2 bases, with 11 bases spanning the gap. The CDR3 covers 14 residues. The germline gives CDR1 MDHEN, CDR2 SYDVKM. CDR3 nucleotides: TGTGCCAGCAGTTTTAAACTACCACCCTACGAGCAGTACTTC. Residues: CASSFKLPPYEQYF. The entire variable domain, with the rest obtained from reference TRBV28 and TRBJ2-7, is as follows: DVKVTQSSRYLVKRTGEKVFLECVQDMDHENMFWYRQDPGLGLRLIYFSYDVKMKEKGDIPEGYSVSREKKERFSLILESASTNQTSMYLCASSFKLPPYEQYFGPGTRLTVT.

The genes are TRBV28 and TRBJ2-2; 8 bases agree with TRBD1. The CDR3 runs 18 residues. The V and J ends lost 8 bases and 0 bases, in that order; junction bases with no gene match: 14. Germline V gene sequence: CDR1 MDHEN, CDR2 SYDVKM. The CDR3 region has the DNA TGTGCCAGCGTTCCGGGACAGGTCCTTTTTGCGAACACCGGGGAGCTGTTTTTT. It specifies CASVPGQVLFANTGELFF. Looking up the rest from reference TRBV28 and TRBJ2-2 gives the full variable domain: DVKVTQSSRYLVKRTGEKVFLECVQDMDHENMFWYRQDPGLGLRLIYFSYDVKMKEKGDIPEGYSVSREKKERFSLILESASTNQTSMYLCASVPGQVLFANTGELFFGEGSRLTVL.